Shown below are 3 T cell receptor beta chains from a single sample sequenced in a study of Ad26.COV2.S vaccination and SARS-CoV-2 variants. Profiling relied on immunoSEQ multiplex PCR, and the TCRdb table lists in-frame clones only, not all of them. The table records hundreds of thousands of clones, roughly 87% of them present only once. Sample treatment: approximately 18 received Ad26.COV2.S at low or high dose, single or two shots; several received placebo; per-sample allocation not given. After the first vaccine or placebo injection, samples were drawn on day 63. The source was peripheral blood, collected in a trial of Ad26.COV2.S vaccine versus placebo. Receptors were obtained from a person between 18 and 65 years old who received the Ad26.COV2.S COVID-19 vaccine or a placebo.

The J gene is TRBJ1-2, the V gene TRBV19; TRBD1 is a possible D gene (5 bases). The CDR3 runs 14 residues. V lost 3 bases, J lost 3 bases, and 11 bases lay in between. CDR1 and CDR2 from the germline V gene are LNHDA and SQIVND (reference sequence). The CDR3 is CASSIEGFDYGYTF. In nucleotides, the CDR3 is TGTGCCAGTAGTATTGAGGGGTTTGACTATGGCTACACCTTC.

Concerning this clone: Other DNA sequences in the sample encode the same CDR3. This rearrangement joins TRBV6-5 to TRBJ2-2; 8 nucleotides line up with TRBD1. CDR1 and CDR2 (germline): MNHEY, SVGAGI. The CDR3 spans 15 residues. J was trimmed by 1 base and V by 5 bases; bases with no gene match: 3. CDR3 in amino acids: CASSTGTGNTGELFF. The DNA of the CDR3 is TGTGCCAGCAGTACCGGGACAGGGAACACCGGGGAGCTGTTTTTT.

The CDR3 here is CASSSGQGFTEAFF. CDR3 bases: TGTGCCAGCAGTTCGGGACAAGGGTTCACTGAAGCTTTCTTT. J is TRBJ1-1 and V is TRBV6-5; TRBD1 might be the D (6 bases). Trimming cost V 4 bases and J 4 bases, with 13 bases left between them. Germline V CDR1 and CDR2: MNHEY, SVGAGI. The CDR3 totals 14 residues.